The source of this TCR beta chain is a study of T cell repertoires in cytomegalovirus infection. Ten or more counts support this clonotype. Its antigen is unidentified. Notes on the study in general: Ex vivo, HLA-C-restricted CMV-specific TCR beta clonotypes prevailed over the rest of the response.

In TCRdb, the reads were re-called with MiXCR into one record per CDR3 protein. The sample consists of hundreds of thousands of distinct CDR3 sequences, about 9.1% of them appearing once. The clonotype was recovered from a human donor in good health (CMV status not recorded). Some clones in this sample may be carry-over from other donors' samples. The material sequenced was PBMCs.

The CDR3 region is CASSPNRRGAGGEQFF. The CDR3 DNA follows: TGTGCCAGCAGCCCAAACCGGCGGGGGGCGGGAGGTGAGCAGTTCTTC. The chain carries TRBV7-2 and TRBJ2-1, with TRBD2 matching over 8 bases. Germline CDR1 reads SGHTA; CDR2 reads FQGNSA. With 5 bases clipped from V and 9 bases from J, the junction kept 15 bases outside the gene matches. This CDR3 comprises 16 residues. The full variable domain, in which reference TRBV7-2 and TRBJ2-1 provide the parts outside the CDR3, is GAGVSQSPSNKVTEKGKDVELRCDPISGHTALYWYRQSLGQGLEFLIYFQGNSAPDKSGLPSDRFSAERTGGSVSTLTIQRTQQEDSAVYLCASSPNRRGAGGEQFFGPGTRLTVL.